A single sample is the source of the 9 T cell receptor beta chains below, sequenced in a study of shared clonotypes between healthy human individuals. The table came from immunoSEQ multiplex PCR; TCRdb's copy has only in-frame clones and leaves some out. The sample lists about 690,000 clones, 80% to 95% occurring once. The specimen was memory CD8+ T cells from PBMCs. As for subset: CD45RO+ cells pooled with CCR7-negative TemRA cells. The receptor set was obtained from a man aged 18 to 30 in good health. Some clones in this sample may be carry-over from other donors' samples.

This chain joins TRBV11-1 and TRBJ2-1, with 9 positions matching TRBD2. Germline V gives CDR1 SGHAT, CDR2 FQDESV (reference sequence). V was clipped by 1 base and J by 7 bases; unmatched bases: 5. This CDR3 comprises 15 residues. The CDR3 loop reads CASSLVAGGPNEQFF. CDR3 DNA sequence: TGTGCCAGCAGCTTAGTGGCGGGAGGGCCAAATGAGCAGTTCTTC. Looking up the rest from reference TRBV11-1 and TRBJ2-1 gives the full variable domain: EAEVAQSPRYKITEKSQAVAFWCDPISGHATLYWYRQILGQGPELLVQFQDESVVDDSQLPKDRFSAERLKGVDSTLKIQPAELGDSAMYLCASSLVAGGPNEQFFGPGTRLTVL.

The rearrangement links TRBV29-1 to TRBJ2-7; D is perhaps TRBD1 (6 bases). Germline V gene sequence: CDR1 SQVTM, CDR2 ANQGSEA. The CDR3 is 15 amino acids. Trimming shortened V by 6 bases and J by 2 bases, and 20 bases separated the two germline ends. CDR3 bases: TGCAGCGTCGTTGGTTGGGGGCCCAAACCCTACGAGCAGTACTTC. As protein: CSVVGWGPKPYEQYF.

The gene calls are TRBV6-4 and TRBJ1-4; D ambiguous. Germline V gene data show CDR1 as MRHNA and CDR2 as SNTAGT. This CDR3 spans 17 amino acids. V lost 1 base and J lost 0, with 12 bases in between. For the CDR3, the DNA is TGTGCCAGCAGTGACTACAGCCGATGGGCAACTAATGAAAAACTGTTTTTT. Its translation is CASSDYSRWATNEKLFF.

CDR3 sequence: CASSLQGFSEQYF. The CDR3 region has the DNA TGCGCCAGCAGCTTACAGGGGTTCTCCGAGCAGTACTTC. The rearrangement links TRBV5-1 to TRBJ2-7; 7 bases align to TRBD1. V dropped 2 bases and J dropped 6; count of bases not matched to a gene: 5. In germline, CDR1 is SGHRS, CDR2 YFSETQ. The CDR3 has 13 residues.

The CDR3 DNA reads as TGCGCCAGCAGCCAAGATACACCCGGGATCGAGCAGTTCTTC. This encodes CASSQDTPGIEQFF. This chain uses TRBV4-1 with TRBJ2-1; D is possibly TRBD2 (5 bases). This CDR3 comprises 14 residues. Between the trimmed V and J ends, which lost 0 bases and 10 bases, there was a span of 13 bases. CDR1 is MGHRA and CDR2 is YSYEKL in the germline V gene.

This clone was picked up one time. The V call is TRBV6-1, the J call TRBJ2-1, with 9 positions matching TRBD1. This CDR3 is built from 14 residues. Germline V gives CDR1 MNHNS, CDR2 SASEGT. V was clipped by 5 bases and J by 8 bases; unmatched bases: 7. For the CDR3, the DNA is TGTGCCAGCAGTCTCGGGACAGGGTCCGATGAGCAGTTCTTC. Translating it yields CASSLGTGSDEQFF.

The chain is built from TRBV11-2 and TRBJ2-7; 8 bases fit TRBD1. This CDR3 has 15 residues. Trimming took 4 bases from V and 1 from J; bases not matched to a gene: 6. Looked up from germline, CDR1 is SGHAT and CDR2 is FQNNGV. CDR3 sequence (DNA): TGTGCCAGCAGCTCCCGGACAGGGTCATCCTACGAGCAGTACTTC. Residues: CASSSRTGSSYEQYF.

The chain employs TRBV7-9 and TRBJ1-2; TRBD1 matches at 11 bases. The V and J ends lost 6 bases and 1 base, in that order; junction bases with no gene match: 7. The CDR3 contains 16 residues. Germline lookup yields CDR1 SEHNR and CDR2 FQNEAQ (reference sequence). CDR3 sequence (DNA): TGTGCCAGCAGACCGGACAGGGGGCTACTTAACTATGGCTACACCTTC. Protein: CASRPDRGLLNYGYTF. The whole variable domain, remainder taken from reference TRBV7-9 and TRBJ1-2, is DTGVSQNPRHKITKRGQNVTFRCDPISEHNRLYWYRQTLGQGPEFLTYFQNEAQLEKSRLLSDRFSAERPKGSFSTLEIQRTEQGDSAMYLCASRPDRGLLNYGYTFGSGTRLTVV.

The rearrangement joins TRBV5-1 to TRBJ2-3; D could derive from TRBD1 or TRBD2 (5 bases each). CDR3 size: 18 residues. V was pared by 1 base and J by 2 bases, with 20 bases between. Germline V CDR1 and CDR2: SGHRS, YFSETQ. Here the CDR3 reads CASSLLGASGYPTDTQYF. The CDR3, as DNA: TGCGCCAGCAGCTTGCTTGGGGCATCGGGATACCCCACAGATACGCAGTATTTT.